This T cell receptor (beta chain) was identified during a study of T-cell reconstitution after alpha-beta-depleted transplantation in children. Notes on this clonotype: What it binds is not known.

Germline V lookup: CDR1 MNHNS, CDR2 SASEGT. The CDR3 sequence is 15 residues long. Trimming stripped 5 bases from V and 5 bases from J, with 18 bases between. A library of TCRbeta sequences, prepared with unique molecular identifiers, was generated. TCRdb used MiXCR to reprocess the PCR reads, holding one entry per CDR3 protein. The sample records around 580,000 distinct CDR3 sequences, roughly 24% being singletons. General study findings and limits: High day-60 TCRbeta diversity in some patients came from surviving recipient T cells and thymic progenitors. Several hundred expanded graft clones reportedly gave rise to the alpha-beta T cells present about two months after transplant. One year post-transplant, T-cell counts and diversity were largely derived from T cells produced anew.

Specimen: PBMCs, mostly from graft donor cells, collected 360 days after TCRalphabeta/CD19-depleted stem cell transplant. This TCR was sampled from a boy younger than two who had a stem cell transplant for acute myeloid leukemia, so the T cells may come from the graft donor. The chain joins TRBV6-1 to TRBJ1-1; D may be TRBD1 (5 bases). The CDR3 is CASSKLPGPGTEAFF. In DNA, the CDR3 is TGTGCCAGCAGTAAACTACCGGGCCCAGGGACTGAAGCTTTCTTT.